This entry is about one T cell receptor (beta chain). Participants reported their clinical history, and cohort assignment relied on those reports. The CDR3 extends over 17 amino acids. The ends lost 0 bases at V and 3 bases at J; junction bases unmatched: 5. Looked up from germline, CDR1 is SGHRS and CDR2 is YFSETQ. TCRdb keeps only in-frame clones here, not all; method: immunoSEQ multiplex PCR. The data contain over 150,000 clones, 84% of them seen just once; the ten biggest clones take up 7% to 9%. These data come from a study of blood T cell repertoires in COVID-19. Sequencing input: PBMCs or T cells enriched from blood (not recorded which). The receptor was isolated from a man aged 40-50 years who had recovered from COVID-19. The chain employs TRBV5-1 and TRBJ2-1, with 11 bases fitting TRBD2. The DNA of the CDR3 is TGCGCCAGCAGCTTGGCCGGACTAGCGGGTGACTACAATGAGCAGTTCTTC. Its translation: CASSLAGLAGDYNEQFF.